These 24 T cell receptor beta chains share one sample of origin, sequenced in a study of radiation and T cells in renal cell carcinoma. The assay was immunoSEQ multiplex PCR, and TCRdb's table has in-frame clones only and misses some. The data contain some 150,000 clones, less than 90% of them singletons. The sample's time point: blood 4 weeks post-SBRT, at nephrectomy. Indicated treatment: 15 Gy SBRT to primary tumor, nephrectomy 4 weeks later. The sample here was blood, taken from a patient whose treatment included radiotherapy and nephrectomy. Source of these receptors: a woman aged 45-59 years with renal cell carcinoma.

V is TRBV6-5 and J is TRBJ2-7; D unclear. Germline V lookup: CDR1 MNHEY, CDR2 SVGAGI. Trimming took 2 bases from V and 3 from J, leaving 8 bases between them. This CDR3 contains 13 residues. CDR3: CASSYRGIYEQYF. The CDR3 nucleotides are TGTGCCAGCAGTTACCGTGGGATCTACGAGCAGTACTTC.

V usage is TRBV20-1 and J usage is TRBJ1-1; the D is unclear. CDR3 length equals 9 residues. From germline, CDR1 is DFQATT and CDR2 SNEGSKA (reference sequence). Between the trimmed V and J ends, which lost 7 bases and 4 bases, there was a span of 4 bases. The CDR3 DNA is TGCAGTGTGTTCACTGAAGCTTTCTTT. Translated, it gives CSVFTEAFF.

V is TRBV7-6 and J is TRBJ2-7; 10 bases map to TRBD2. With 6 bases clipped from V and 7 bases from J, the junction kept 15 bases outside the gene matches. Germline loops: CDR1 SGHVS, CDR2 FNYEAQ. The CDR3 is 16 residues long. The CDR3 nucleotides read TGTGCCAGCAGTCCCGGCCAGGCTAGCGGGAGTCAAGAGCAGTACTTC. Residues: CASSPGQASGSQEQYF.

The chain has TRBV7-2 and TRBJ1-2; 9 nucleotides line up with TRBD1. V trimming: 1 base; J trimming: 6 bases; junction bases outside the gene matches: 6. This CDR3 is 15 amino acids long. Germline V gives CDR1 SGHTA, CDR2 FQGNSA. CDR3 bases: TGTGCCAGCAGCTTAGAGGTGGGGACAGGGAATGGCTACACCTTC. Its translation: CASSLEVGTGNGYTF.

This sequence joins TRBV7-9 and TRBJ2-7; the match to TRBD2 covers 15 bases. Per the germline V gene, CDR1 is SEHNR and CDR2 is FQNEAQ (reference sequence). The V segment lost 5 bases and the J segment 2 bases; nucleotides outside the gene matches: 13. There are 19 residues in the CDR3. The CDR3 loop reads CASSQGGLAGGSSPYEQYF. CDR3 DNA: TGTGCCAGCAGCCAGGGCGGACTAGCGGGAGGGTCCTCCCCCTACGAGCAGTACTTC.

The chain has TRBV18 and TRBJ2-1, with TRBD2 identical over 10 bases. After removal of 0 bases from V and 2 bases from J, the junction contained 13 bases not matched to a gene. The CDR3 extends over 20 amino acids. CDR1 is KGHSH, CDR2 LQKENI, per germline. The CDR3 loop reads CASSPPAGTSATGTYNEQFF. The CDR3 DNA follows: TGTGCCAGCTCACCACCGGCGGGGACTAGCGCAACTGGTACCTACAATGAGCAGTTCTTC.

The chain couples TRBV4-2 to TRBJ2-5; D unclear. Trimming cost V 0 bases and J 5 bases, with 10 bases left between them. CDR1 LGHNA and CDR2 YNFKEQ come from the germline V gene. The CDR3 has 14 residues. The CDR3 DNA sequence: TGTGCCAGCAGCCAAGATAGAAGGGATGAGACCCAGTACTTC. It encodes CASSQDRRDETQYF.

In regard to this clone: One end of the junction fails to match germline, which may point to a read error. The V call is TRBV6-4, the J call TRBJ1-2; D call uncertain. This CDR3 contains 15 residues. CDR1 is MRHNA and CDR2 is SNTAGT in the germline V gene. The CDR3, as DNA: TGTGCCAGCAGTTACTCCGGATTAGGGCCCTATGGCTACACCTTC. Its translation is CASSYSGLGPYGYTF.

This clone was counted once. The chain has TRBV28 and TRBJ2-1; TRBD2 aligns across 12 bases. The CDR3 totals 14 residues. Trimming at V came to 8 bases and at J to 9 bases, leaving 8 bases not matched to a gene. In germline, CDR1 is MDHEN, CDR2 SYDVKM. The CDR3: CASGLAGGSGEQFF. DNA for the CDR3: TGTGCCAGCGGGCTAGCGGGAGGGTCGGGTGAGCAGTTCTTC.

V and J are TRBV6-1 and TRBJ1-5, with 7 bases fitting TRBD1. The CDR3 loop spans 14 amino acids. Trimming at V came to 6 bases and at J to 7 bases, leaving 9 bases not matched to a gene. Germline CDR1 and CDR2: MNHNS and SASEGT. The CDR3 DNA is TGTGCCAGCAGAGAGACAGGGATGAGCCAGCCCCAGCATTTT. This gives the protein CASRETGMSQPQHF.

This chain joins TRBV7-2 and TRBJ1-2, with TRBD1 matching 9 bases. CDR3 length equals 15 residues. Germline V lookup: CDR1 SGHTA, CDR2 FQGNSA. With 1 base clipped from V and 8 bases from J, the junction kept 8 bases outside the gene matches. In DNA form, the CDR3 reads TGTGCCAGCAGCTTAGTGGGACAGGGTTACGGGGGCTACACCTTC. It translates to CASSLVGQGYGGYTF.

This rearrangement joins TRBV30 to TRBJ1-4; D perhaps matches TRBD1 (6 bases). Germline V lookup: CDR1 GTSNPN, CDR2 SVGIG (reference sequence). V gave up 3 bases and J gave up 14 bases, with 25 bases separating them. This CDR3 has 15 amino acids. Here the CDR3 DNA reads TGTGCCTGGAGGTCGGGGGCGGGTAGCTCCCAGGTTCTGTTTTTT. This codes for CAWRSGAGSSQVLFF.

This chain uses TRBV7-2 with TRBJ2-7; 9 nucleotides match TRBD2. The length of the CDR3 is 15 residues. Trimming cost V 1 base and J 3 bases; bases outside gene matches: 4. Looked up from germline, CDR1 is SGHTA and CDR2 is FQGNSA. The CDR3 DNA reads TGTGCCAGCAGCTTAGAGTTAGCGGGAGTCTACGAGCAGTACTTC. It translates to CASSLELAGVYEQYF.

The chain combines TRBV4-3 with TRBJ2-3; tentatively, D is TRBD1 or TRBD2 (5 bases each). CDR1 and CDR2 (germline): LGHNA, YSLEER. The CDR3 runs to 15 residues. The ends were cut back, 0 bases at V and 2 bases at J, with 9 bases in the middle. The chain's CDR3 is CASSQDGDHTDTQYF. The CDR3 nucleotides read TGCGCCAGCAGCCAAGATGGGGACCACACAGATACGCAGTATTTT.

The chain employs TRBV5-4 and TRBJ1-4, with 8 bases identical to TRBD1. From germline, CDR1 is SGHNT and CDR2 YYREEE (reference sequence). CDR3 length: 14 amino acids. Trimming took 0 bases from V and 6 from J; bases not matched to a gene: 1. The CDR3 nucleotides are TGTGCCAGCAGCTTGGAACAGGGGGATGAAAAACTGTTTTTT. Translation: CASSLEQGDEKLFF.

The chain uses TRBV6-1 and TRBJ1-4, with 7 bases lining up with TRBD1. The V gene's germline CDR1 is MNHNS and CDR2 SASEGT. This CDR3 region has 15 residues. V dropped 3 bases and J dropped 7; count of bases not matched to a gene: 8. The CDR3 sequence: CASSDEGASGEKLFF. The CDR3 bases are TGTGCCAGCAGTGACGAGGGGGCTTCGGGTGAAAAACTGTTTTTT.

CDR3 protein: CASSRTVPGGYTF. DNA for the CDR3: TGTGCCAGCAGCAGGACAGTTCCCGGTGGCTACACCTTC. This chain joins TRBV6-5 and TRBJ1-2; a weak D match, TRBD1 (6 bases). This CDR3 has 13 amino acids. Germline lookup yields CDR1 MNHEY and CDR2 SVGAGI. V was shortened by 6 bases and J by 7 bases, with 15 bases between the two germline ends.

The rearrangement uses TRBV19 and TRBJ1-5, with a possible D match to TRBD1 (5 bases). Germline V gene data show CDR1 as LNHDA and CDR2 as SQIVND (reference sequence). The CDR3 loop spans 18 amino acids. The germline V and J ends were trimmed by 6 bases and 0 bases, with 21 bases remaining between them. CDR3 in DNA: TGTGCCAGTAGCCAATCGGCCCCCAGGGCGCATAGCAATCAGCCCCAGCATTTT. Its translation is CASSQSAPRAHSNQPQHF.

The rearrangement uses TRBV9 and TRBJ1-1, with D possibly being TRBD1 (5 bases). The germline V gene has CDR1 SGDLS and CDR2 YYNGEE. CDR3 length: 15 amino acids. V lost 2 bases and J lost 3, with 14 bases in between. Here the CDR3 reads CASSVVEGPDTEAFF. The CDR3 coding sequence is TGTGCCAGCAGCGTCGTCGAGGGGCCGGACACTGAAGCTTTCTTT. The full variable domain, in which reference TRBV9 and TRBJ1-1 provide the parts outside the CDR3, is DSGVTQTPKHLITATGQRVTLRCSPRSGDLSVYWYQQSLDQGLQFLIQYYNGEERAKGNILERFSAQQFPDLHSELNLSSLELGDSALYFCASSVVEGPDTEAFFGQGTRLTVV.

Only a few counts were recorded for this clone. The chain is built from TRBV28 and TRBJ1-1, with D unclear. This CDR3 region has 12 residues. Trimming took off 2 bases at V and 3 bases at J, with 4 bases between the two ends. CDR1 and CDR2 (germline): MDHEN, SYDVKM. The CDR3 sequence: CASSLQDTEAFF. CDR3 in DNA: TGTGCCAGCAGTTTACAGGACACTGAAGCTTTCTTT.

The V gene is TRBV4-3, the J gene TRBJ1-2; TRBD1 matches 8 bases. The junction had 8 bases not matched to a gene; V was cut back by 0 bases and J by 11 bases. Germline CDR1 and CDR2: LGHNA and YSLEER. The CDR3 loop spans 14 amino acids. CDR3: CASSQDPQGAGYTF. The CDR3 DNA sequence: TGCGCCAGCAGCCAAGATCCGCAGGGGGCTGGTTACACCTTC.

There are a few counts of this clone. The CDR3 is CASSQDLDTEAFF. The CDR3 nucleotides read TGCGCCAGCAGCCAAGATTTGGACACTGAAGCTTTCTTT. V usage is TRBV4-3 and J usage is TRBJ1-1; no reliable D call. From germline, CDR1 is LGHNA and CDR2 YSLEER. The CDR3 covers 13 residues. Trimming left V 0 bases short and J 3 bases short, with 5 bases between.

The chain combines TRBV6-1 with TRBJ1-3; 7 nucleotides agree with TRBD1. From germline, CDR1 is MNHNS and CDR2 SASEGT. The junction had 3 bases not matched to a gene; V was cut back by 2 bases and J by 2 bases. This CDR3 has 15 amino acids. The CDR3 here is CASSERQGAGNTIYF. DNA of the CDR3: TGTGCCAGCAGTGAACGACAGGGAGCTGGAAACACCATATATTTT.

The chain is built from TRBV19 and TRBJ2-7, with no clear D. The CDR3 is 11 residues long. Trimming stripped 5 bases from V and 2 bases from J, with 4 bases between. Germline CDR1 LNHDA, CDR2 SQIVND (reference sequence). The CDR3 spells CASSAAYEQYF. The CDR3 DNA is TGTGCCAGTAGTGCTGCCTACGAGCAGTACTTC.